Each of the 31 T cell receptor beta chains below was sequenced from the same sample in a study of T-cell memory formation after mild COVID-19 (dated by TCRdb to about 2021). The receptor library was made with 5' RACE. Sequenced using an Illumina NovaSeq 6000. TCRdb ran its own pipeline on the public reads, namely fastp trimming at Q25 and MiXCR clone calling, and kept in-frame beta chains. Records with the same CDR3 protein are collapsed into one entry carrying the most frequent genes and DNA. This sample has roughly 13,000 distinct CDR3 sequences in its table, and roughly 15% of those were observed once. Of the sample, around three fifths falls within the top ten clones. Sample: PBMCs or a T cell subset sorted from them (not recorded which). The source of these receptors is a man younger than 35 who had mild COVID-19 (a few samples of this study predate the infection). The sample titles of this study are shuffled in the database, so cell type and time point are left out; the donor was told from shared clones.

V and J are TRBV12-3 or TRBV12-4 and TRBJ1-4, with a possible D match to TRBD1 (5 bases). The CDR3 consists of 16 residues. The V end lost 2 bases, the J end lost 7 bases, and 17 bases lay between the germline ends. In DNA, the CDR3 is TGTGCCAGCAGTTTAATCGCCCGGGGGACGGCTGAAAAACTGTTTTTT. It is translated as CASSLIARGTAEKLFF.

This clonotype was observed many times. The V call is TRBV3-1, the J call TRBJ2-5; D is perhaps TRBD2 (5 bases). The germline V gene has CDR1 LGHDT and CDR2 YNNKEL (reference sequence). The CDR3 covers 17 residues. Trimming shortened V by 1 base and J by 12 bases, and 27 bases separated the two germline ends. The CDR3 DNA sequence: TGTGCCAGCAGCCAAGGGGTGGCACACATCTACGGGGTGGGGAAGTACTTC. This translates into CASSQGVAHIYGVGKYF.

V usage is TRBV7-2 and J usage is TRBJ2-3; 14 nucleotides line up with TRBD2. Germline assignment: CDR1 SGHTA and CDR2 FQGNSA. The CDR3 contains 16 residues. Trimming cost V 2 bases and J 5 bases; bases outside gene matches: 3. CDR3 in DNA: TGTGCCAGCAGCTTACCGGGACTAGCGGGGGTAGATACGCAGTATTTT. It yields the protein CASSLPGLAGVDTQYF.

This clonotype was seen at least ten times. CDR3 bases: TGTGCCAGCAGTCCCACAGGGTCAGGTACGCAGTATTTT. It encodes CASSPTGSGTQYF. The chain couples TRBV6-2 or TRBV6-3 to TRBJ2-3; TRBD1 is a possible D gene (6 bases). Per the germline V gene, CDR1 is MNHEY and CDR2 is SVGEGT. V lost 5 bases and J 8 bases, leaving 14 bases between the germline ends. The CDR3 covers 13 residues.

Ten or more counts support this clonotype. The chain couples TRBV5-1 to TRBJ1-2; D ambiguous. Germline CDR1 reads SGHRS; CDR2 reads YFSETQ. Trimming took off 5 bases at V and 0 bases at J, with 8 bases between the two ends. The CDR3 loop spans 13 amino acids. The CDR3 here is CASRTDANYGYTF. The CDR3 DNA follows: TGCGCCAGCAGAACGGACGCTAACTATGGCTACACCTTC.

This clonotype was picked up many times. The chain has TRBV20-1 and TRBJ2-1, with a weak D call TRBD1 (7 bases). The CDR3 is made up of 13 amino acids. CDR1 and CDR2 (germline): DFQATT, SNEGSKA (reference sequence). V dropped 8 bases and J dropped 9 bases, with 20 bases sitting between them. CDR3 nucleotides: TGCAGTTGCCGGGACAGCGGGCTTCCTGAGCAGTTCTTC. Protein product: CSCRDSGLPEQFF.

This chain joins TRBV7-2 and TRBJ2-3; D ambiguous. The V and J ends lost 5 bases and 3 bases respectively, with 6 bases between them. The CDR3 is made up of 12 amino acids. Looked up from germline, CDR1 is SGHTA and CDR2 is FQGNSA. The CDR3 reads CASSDYTDTQYF. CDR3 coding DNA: TGTGCCAGCAGCGATTATACAGATACGCAGTATTTT.

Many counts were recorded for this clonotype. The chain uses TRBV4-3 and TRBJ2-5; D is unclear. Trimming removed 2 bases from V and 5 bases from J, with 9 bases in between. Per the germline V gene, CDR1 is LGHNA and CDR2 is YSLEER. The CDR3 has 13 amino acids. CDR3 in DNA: TGCGCCAGCAGCCAACGAAGTGGGGAGACCCAGTACTTC. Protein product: CASSQRSGETQYF.

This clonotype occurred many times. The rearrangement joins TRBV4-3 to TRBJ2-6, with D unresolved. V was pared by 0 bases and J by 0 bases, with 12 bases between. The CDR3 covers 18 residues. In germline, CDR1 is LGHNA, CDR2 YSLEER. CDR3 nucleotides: TGCGCCAGCAGCCAAGAAGGATACGCTCTCTCTGGGGCCAACGTCCTGACTTTC. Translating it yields CASSQEGYALSGANVLTF.

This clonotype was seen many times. The CDR3 spells CATKVRGQSYNEQFF. CDR3 nucleotide sequence: TGTGCCACTAAGGTCAGGGGGCAATCCTACAATGAGCAGTTCTTC. The chain couples TRBV7-8 to TRBJ2-1; 8 nucleotides match TRBD1. The CDR3 is 15 amino acids. The V gene's germline CDR1 is SGHVS and CDR2 FQNEAQ. V lost 10 bases, J lost 1 base, and 9 bases stayed unmatched. Full variable domain (remainder filled in from reference TRBV7-8 and TRBJ2-1): GAGVSQSPRYKVAKRGQDVALRCDPISGHVSLFWYQQALGQGPEFLTYFQNEAQLDKSGLPSDRFFAERPEGSVSTLKIQRTQQEDSAVYLCATKVRGQSYNEQFFGPGTRLTVL.

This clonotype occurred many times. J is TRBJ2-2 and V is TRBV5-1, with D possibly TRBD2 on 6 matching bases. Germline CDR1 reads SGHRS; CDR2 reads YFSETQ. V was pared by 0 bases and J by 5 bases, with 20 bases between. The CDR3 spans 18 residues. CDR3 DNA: TGCGCCAGCAGCTTGGGGTCGGGACTCCCGTCGCGGACCGGGGAGCTGTTTTTT. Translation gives CASSLGSGLPSRTGELFF.

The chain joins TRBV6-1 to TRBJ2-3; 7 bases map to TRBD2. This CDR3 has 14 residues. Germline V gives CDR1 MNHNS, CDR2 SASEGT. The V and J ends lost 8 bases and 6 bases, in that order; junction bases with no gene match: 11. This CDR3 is CASPASGSVDTQYF. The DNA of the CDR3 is TGTGCCAGCCCCGCTAGCGGTTCGGTGGATACGCAGTATTTT.

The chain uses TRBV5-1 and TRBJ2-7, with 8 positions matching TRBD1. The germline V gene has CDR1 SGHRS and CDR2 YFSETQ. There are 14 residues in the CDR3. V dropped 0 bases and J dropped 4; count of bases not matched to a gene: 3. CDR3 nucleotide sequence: TGCGCCAGCAGCTTGGCAGGGGGCGGGTACGAGCAGTACTTC. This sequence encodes CASSLAGGGYEQYF.

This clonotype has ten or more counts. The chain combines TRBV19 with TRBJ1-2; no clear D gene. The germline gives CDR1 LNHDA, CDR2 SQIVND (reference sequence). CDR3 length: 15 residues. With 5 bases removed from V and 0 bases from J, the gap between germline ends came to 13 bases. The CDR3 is CASSPMDGANYGYTF. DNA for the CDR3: TGTGCCAGTAGTCCGATGGACGGGGCTAACTATGGCTACACCTTC.

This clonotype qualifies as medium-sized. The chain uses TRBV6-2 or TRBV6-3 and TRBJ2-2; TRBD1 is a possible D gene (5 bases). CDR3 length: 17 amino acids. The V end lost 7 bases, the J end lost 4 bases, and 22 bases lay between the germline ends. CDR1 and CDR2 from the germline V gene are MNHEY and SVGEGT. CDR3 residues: CASIKSRRVGRTGELFF. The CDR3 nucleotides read TGTGCCAGCATCAAAAGCCGCCGGGTGGGGCGCACCGGGGAGCTGTTTTTT.

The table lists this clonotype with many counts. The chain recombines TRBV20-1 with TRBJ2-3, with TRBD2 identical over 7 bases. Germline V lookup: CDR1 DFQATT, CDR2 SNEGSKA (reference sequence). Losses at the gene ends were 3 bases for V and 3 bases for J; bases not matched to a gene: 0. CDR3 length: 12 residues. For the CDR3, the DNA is TGCAGTGCTAGCGGGGGGACAGATACGCAGTATTTT. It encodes CSASGGTDTQYF.

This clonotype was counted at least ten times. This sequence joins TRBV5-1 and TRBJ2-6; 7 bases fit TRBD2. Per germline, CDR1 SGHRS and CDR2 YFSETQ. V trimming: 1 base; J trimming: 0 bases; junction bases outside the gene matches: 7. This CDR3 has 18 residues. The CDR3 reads CASSLYAGRVSGANVLTF. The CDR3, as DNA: TGCGCCAGCAGCTTGTATGCAGGGAGGGTCTCTGGGGCCAACGTCCTGACTTTC.

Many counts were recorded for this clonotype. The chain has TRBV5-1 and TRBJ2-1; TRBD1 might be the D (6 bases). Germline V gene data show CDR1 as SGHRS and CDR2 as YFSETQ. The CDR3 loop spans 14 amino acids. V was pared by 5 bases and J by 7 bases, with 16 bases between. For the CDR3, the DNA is TGCGCCAGCAGGGTAGGACAGAGGTTGAATGAGCAGTTCTTC. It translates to CASRVGQRLNEQFF.

Written as DNA, the CDR3 is TGTGCCAGCAAAGCGGGGCCAGACAGCTCTGGAAACACCATATATTTT. Protein product: CASKAGPDSSGNTIYF. The chain is built from TRBV25-1 and TRBJ1-3; D possibly corresponds to TRBD1 (5 bases). CDR3 length equals 16 residues. Germline CDR1 reads MGHDK; CDR2 reads SYGVNS. V was pared by 7 bases and J by 0 bases, with 16 bases between.

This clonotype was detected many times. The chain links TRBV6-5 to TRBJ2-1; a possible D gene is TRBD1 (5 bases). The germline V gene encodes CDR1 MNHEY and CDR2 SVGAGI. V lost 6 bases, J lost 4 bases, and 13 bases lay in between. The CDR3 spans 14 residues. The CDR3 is CASSTSDSYNEQFF. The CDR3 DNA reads TGTGCCAGCAGCACCTCCGACAGTTACAATGAGCAGTTCTTC.

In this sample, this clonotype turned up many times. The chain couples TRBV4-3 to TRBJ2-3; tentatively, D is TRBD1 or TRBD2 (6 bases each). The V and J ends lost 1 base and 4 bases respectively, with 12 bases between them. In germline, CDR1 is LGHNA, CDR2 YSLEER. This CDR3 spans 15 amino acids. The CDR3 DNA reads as TGCGCCAGCAGCCAAGCGTCCGGGGGCCCAGATACGCAGTATTTT. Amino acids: CASSQASGGPDTQYF.

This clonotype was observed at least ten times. Written as DNA, the CDR3 is TGCGCCAGCAGCTGGGACAGTTGGTACCAAGAGACCCAGTACTTC. Translated, it gives CASSWDSWYQETQYF. This chain joins TRBV5-1 and TRBJ2-5; 7 nucleotides match TRBD1. J lost 0 bases, V lost 3 bases, and 5 bases had no gene match. The germline CDR1 and CDR2 sequences are SGHRS and YFSETQ. The CDR3 sequence is 15 residues long.

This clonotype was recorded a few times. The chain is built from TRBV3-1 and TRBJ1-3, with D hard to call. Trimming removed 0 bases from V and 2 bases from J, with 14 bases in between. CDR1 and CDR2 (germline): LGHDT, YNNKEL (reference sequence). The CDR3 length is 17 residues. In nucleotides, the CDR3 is TGTGCCAGCAGCCAAGATCGTTGGGGTGTCGCTGGAAACACCATATATTTT. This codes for CASSQDRWGVAGNTIYF.

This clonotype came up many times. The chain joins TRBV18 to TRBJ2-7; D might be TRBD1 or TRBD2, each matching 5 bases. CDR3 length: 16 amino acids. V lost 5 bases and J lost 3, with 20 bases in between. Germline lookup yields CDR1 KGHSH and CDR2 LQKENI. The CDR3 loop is CASSETEGRPFYEQYF. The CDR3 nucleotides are TGTGCCAGCTCAGAGACCGAGGGACGTCCCTTCTACGAGCAGTACTTC. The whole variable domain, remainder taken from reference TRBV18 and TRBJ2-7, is NAGVMQNPRHLVRRRGQEARLRCSPMKGHSHVYWYRQLPEEGLKFMVYLQKENIIDESGMPKERFSAEFPKEGPSILRIQQVVRGDSAAYFCASSETEGRPFYEQYFGPGTRLTVT.

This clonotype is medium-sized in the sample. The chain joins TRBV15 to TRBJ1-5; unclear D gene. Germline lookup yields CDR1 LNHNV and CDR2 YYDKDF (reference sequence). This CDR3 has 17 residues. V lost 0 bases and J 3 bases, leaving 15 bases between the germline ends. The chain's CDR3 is CATSREWAVPFNQPQHF. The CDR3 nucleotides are TGTGCCACCAGCAGAGAATGGGCCGTTCCGTTCAATCAGCCCCAGCATTTT.

The CDR3 here is CASTDGVTSYEQYF. The CDR3 region has the DNA TGTGCCAGCACCGACGGGGTCACTTCCTACGAGCAGTACTTC. The chain combines TRBV6-1 with TRBJ2-7, with D tentatively TRBD2 (5 bases). The V end lost 7 bases, the J end lost 1 base, and 14 bases lay between the germline ends. Per germline, CDR1 MNHNS and CDR2 SASEGT. The CDR3 loop spans 14 amino acids.

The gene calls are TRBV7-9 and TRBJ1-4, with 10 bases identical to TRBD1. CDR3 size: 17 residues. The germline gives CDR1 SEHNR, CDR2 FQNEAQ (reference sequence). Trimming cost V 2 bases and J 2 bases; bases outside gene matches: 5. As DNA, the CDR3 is TGTGCCAGCAGCTTATATGGACAGGGGGGCACTAATGAAAAACTGTTTTTT. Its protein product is CASSLYGQGGTNEKLFF. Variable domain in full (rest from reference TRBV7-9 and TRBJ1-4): DTGVSQNPRHKITKRGQNVTFRCDPISEHNRLYWYRQTLGQGPEFLTYFQNEAQLEKSRLLSDRFSAERPKGSFSTLEIQRTEQGDSAMYLCASSLYGQGGTNEKLFFGSGTQLSVL.

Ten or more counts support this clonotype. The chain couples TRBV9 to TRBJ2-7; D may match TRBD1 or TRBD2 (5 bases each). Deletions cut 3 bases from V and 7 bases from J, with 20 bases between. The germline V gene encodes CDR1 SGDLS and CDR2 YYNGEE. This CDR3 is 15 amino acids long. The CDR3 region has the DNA TGTGCCAGCAGCGCTACCGAGGGGATAACTCGGGAGCAGTACTTC. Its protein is CASSATEGITREQYF.

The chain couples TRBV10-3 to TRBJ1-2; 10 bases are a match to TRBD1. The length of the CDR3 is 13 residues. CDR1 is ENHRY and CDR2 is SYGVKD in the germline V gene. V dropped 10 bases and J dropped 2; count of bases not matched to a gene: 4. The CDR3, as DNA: TGTGCCACGGGACAGGGGCAGAACTATGGCTACACCTTC. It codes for CATGQGQNYGYTF.

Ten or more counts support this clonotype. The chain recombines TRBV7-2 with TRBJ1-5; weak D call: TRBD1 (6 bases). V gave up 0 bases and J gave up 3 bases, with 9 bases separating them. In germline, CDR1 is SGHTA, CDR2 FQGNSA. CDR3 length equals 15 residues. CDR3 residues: CASSLATGNNQPQHF. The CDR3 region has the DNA TGTGCCAGCAGCTTAGCTACAGGGAACAATCAGCCCCAGCATTTT.

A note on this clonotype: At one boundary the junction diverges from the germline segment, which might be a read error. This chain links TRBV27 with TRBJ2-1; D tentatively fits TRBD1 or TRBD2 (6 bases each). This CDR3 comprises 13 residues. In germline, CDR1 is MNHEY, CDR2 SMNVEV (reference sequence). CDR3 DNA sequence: TGTGCAAGCACAGACGGGGGCTGGAATGAGCAGTTCTTC. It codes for CASTDGGWNEQFF.